These 11 T cell receptor beta chains were all obtained from the same sample, sequenced in a study of blood T cells in healthy people across ages. Next came a second PCR, run for about 6 to 12 cycles, which used a sample-barcoded 5' primer along with a J-beta primer mix. TCRdb redid the calling of the 5' RACE reads with MiXCR, one entry per CDR3 protein. The profile shows more than 800,000 distinct CDR3 sequences, around 43% of them singletons. The sequencing input was blood. Source of these receptors: an older woman in good health.

This clonotype was observed a few times. This chain uses TRBV29-1 with TRBJ2-5; D may be TRBD1 (5 bases). Germline loops: CDR1 SQVTM, CDR2 ANQGSEA. The CDR3 runs to 12 residues. Trimming shortened V by 4 bases and J by 5 bases, and 11 bases separated the two germline ends. The CDR3 region is CSVAQGSETQYF. The CDR3 region has the DNA TGCAGCGTTGCCCAGGGTAGTGAGACCCAGTACTTC. The full variable domain, its missing parts supplied by reference TRBV29-1 and TRBJ2-5, is SAVISQKPSRDICQRGTSLTIQCQVDSQVTMMFWYRQQPGQSLTLIATANQGSEATYESGFVIDKFPISRPNLTFSTLTVSNMSPEDSSIYLCSVAQGSETQYFGPGTRLLVL.

Here the CDR3 DNA reads TGCGCCAGCAGCTTTGGACACCAGAACACTGAAGCTTTCTTT. Its translation is CASSFGHQNTEAFF. This chain joins TRBV5-1 and TRBJ1-1; the D gene is possibly TRBD1 (5 bases). V was trimmed by 2 bases and J by 1 base, leaving 9 bases between them. CDR1 is SGHRS, CDR2 YFSETQ, per germline. The CDR3 loop spans 14 amino acids.

This clonotype was counted a single time. This chain joins TRBV21-1 and TRBJ2-5; TRBD2 was called by the table and not checked on the DNA. TRBV21-1 is noted as a pseudogene. The CDR3 is made up of 13 amino acids. The CDR3 region is CASSSGSGETQYF. The CDR3 DNA follows: TGTGCCAGCAGCAGCGGGAGCGGAGAGACCCAGTACTTC.

Remarks on this clonotype: Its ends do not fully match the called genes, so a read error is possible. This chain uses TRBV27 with TRBJ2-1; 8 bases match TRBD2. Germline lookup yields CDR1 MNHEY and CDR2 SMNVEV (reference sequence). CDR3 size: 15 residues. CDR3 amino acids: CASSWGLVPYNEQFF. DNA for the CDR3: TGTGCCAGCAGTTGGGGACTAGTCCCTTACAATGAACAGTTCTTC.

This clonotype was detected only a few times. The V gene is TRBV4-1, the J gene TRBJ1-5; D remains unclear. This CDR3 has 15 residues. The germline V and J ends were trimmed by 5 bases and 1 base, with 12 bases remaining between them. The germline V gene has CDR1 MGHRA and CDR2 YSYEKL. CDR3 protein: CASSRLHISNQPQHF. CDR3 nucleotide sequence: TGCGCCAGCAGCAGGCTTCATATAAGCAATCAGCCCCAGCATTTT.

This clonotype was seen a handful of times. This chain joins TRBV12-3 or TRBV12-4 and TRBJ1-2; D gene unclear. This CDR3 is built from 12 residues. Trimming took 8 bases from V and 8 from J, leaving 15 bases between them. The CDR3 sequence: CASGLLSGGYTF. The CDR3 region has the DNA TGTGCCAGCGGCCTATTGTCAGGAGGCTACACCTTC.

This clonotype was recorded a few times. This rearrangement joins TRBV29-1 to TRBJ2-3; TRBD1 agrees at 8 bases. Germline V gives CDR1 SQVTM, CDR2 ANQGSEA. With 3 bases clipped from V and 5 bases from J, the junction kept 4 bases outside the gene matches. CDR3 size: 13 residues. CDR3 nucleotide sequence: TGCAGCGTTGATGGACAGGGAAAAGATACGCAGTATTTT. Translated: CSVDGQGKDTQYF.

This rearrangement joins TRBV6-1 to TRBJ2-5; 11 bases align to TRBD2. CDR3 length: 14 amino acids. Germline V CDR1 and CDR2: MNHNS, SASEGT. Trimming took 7 bases from V and 2 from J; bases not matched to a gene: 3. The CDR3 region has the DNA TGTGCCAGCACTAGACTAGCGGGACAAGAGACCCAGTACTTC. It specifies CASTRLAGQETQYF.

The V call is TRBV7-2, the J call TRBJ1-1; D ambiguous. The ends were cut back, 4 bases at V and 0 bases at J, with 12 bases in the middle. Germline CDR1 reads SGHTA; CDR2 reads FQGNSA. The CDR3 totals 15 residues. The chain's CDR3 is CASSSLGTLNTEAFF. For the CDR3, the DNA is TGTGCCAGCAGCTCCCTCGGAACGTTGAACACTGAAGCTTTCTTT.

V gene TRBV12-5 combines with J gene TRBJ1-1, with TRBD1 as a possible D gene (5 bases). CDR1 LGHNT and CDR2 FRNRAP come from the germline V gene. Between the trimmed V and J ends, which lost 5 bases and 12 bases, there was a span of 13 bases. The CDR3 covers 11 residues. CDR3 region: CASGPDISPFF. In DNA, the CDR3 is TGTGCTAGTGGTCCGGACATTTCCCCTTTCTTT.

The V gene is TRBV27, the J gene TRBJ1-2; 11 bases are a match to TRBD1. The CDR3 loop spans 15 amino acids. The V gene end was trimmed by 6 bases and the J gene end by 4 bases; junction bases not matched to a gene: 7. Germline-derived CDR1 and CDR2 are MNHEY and SMNVEV (reference sequence). In DNA form, the CDR3 reads TGTGCCAGCAGCTCGGACAGGGGGCGCAGCTATGGCTACACCTTC. Its protein product is CASSSDRGRSYGYTF.